This TCR beta chain was identified during a study of blood T cell repertoires in COVID-19. Study in general: Collection of acute and convalescent COVID-19 samples took place in the United States, Italy and Spain. PBMCs, B-cell-depleted T cells, or T cells were the source of the cDNA or gDNA that made up the material.

Source study methods: Nucleated cell counts were estimated from reference gene primer amplification. The method was immunoSEQ multiplex PCR; TCRdb's version includes in-frame clones alone and lacks a portion of them. V, J and clone size are taken as reported in that table, and D and trimming were inferred from the DNA itself. The sample contains roughly 70,000 clones, about four fifths of which appear only once. Per the germline V gene, CDR1 is SGHTA and CDR2 is FQGTGA. The V end lost 5 bases, the J end lost 4 bases, and 23 bases lay between the germline ends. The CDR3 is 17 amino acids. The chain recombines TRBV7-3 with TRBJ1-1, with D possibly matching TRBD1 (6 bases). The sequenced material came from peripheral blood. The TCR comes from a woman aged 55-70 years with acute or convalescent COVID-19. The CDR3 region is CASSPAPTGSRTTEAFF. DNA of the CDR3: TGTGCCAGCAGCCCCGCTCCAACAGGGAGTCGTACCACTGAAGCTTTCTTT. Combining the CDR3 with reference TRBV7-3 and TRBJ1-1 gives the whole variable domain GAGVSQTPSNKVTEKGKYVELRCDPISGHTALYWYRQSLGQGPEFLIYFQGTGAADDSGLPNDRFFAVRPEGSVSTLKIQRTERGDSAVYLCASSPAPTGSRTTEAFFGQGTRLTVV.